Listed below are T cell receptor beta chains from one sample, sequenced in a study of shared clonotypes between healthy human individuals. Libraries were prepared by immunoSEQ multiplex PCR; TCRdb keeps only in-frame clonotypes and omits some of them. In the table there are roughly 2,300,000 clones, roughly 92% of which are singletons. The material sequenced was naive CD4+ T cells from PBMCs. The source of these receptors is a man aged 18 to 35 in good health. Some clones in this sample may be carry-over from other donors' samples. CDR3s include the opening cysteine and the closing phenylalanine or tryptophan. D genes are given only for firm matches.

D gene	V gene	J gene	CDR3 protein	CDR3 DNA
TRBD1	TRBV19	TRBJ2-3	CASSDRAADTQYF	TGTGCCAGTAGTGACAGGGCGGCAGATACGCAGTATTTT
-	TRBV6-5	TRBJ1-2	CASSYGGANGYTF	TGTGCCAGCAGTTATGGGGGCGCGAATGGCTACACCTTC
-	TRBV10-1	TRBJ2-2	CASSESWGLSTGELFF	TGCGCCAGCAGTGAGTCGTGGGGGCTGAGCACCGGGGAGCTGTTTTTT
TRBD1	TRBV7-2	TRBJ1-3	CASSPRTGGPGNTIYF	TGTGCCAGCAGCCCTCGAACAGGGGGACCTGGAAACACCATATATTTT
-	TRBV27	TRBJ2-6	CASSSSGSGANVLTF	TGTGCCAGCAGCAGCAGTGGCTCTGGGGCCAACGTCCTGACTTTC
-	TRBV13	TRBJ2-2	CASSPFRGELFF	TGTGCCAGCAGCCCCTTCCGCGGGGAGCTGTTTTTT
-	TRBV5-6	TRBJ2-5	CASSWGMMQETQYF	TGTGCCAGCAGCTGGGGGATGATGCAAGAGACCCAGTACTTC
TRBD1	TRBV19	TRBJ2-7	CASSPGQGPYEQYF	TGTGCCAGTAGTCCAGGACAGGGCCCCTACGAGCAGTACTTC
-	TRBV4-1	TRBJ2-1	CASSQSRAVTFYNEQFF	TGCGCCAGCAGCCAATCTAGAGCGGTTACCTTCTACAATGAGCAGTTCTTC
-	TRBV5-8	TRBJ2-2	CASSLSHGGTGELFF	TGTGCCAGCAGCTTGAGCCACGGAGGCACCGGGGAGCTGTTTTTT